The rows below give T cell receptor beta chains drawn from one sample of a study of blood T cell repertoires in COVID-19. Assay: immunoSEQ multiplex PCR; the TCRdb copy retains only in-frame clones and omits some. The sample lists 250,000 to 400,000 clones; more than 70% were seen once. The source material was peripheral blood. The receptors stem from a woman younger than 45 with COVID-19, enrolled during active disease. Both conserved end residues are part of each CDR3. D genes are given only for firm matches. Clone size appears in some rows only: once, few, many, or a class for an expanded clone.

.	14	TRBV5-1	.	TRBJ1-1	CASRLQGSNTEAFF	TGCGCCAGCAGGTTGCAGGGGTCGAACACTGAAGCTTTCTTT
.	12	TRBV7-8	.	TRBJ1-2	CASSSGSFGYTF	TGTGCCAGCAGTTCAGGGTCGTTTGGCTACACCTTC
.	15	TRBV3-1/TRBV3-2	.	TRBJ2-1	CASSLQVDWGNEQFF	TGTGCCAGCAGCTTACAGGTAGATTGGGGCAATGAGCAGTTCTTC
.	13	TRBV19	.	TRBJ1-2	CASTPGANYGYTF	TGTGCCAGTACGCCGGGGGCTAACTATGGCTACACCTTC
.	14	TRBV5-1	.	TRBJ1-1	CASSFDSSNTEAFF	TGCGCCAGCAGCTTCGACAGTTCGAACACTGAAGCTTTCTTT
TRBD1	17	TRBV9	.	TRBJ1-2	CASSRADREEWDYGYTF	TGTGCCAGCAGCCGCGCCGACAGGGAGGAATGGGACTATGGCTACACCTTC
.	13	TRBV2	.	TRBJ2-5	CASRRDYQETQYF	TGTGCCAGCAGGAGGGATTACCAAGAGACCCAGTACTTC
.	15	TRBV5-4	.	TRBJ2-1	CASSLVDNSYNEQFF	TGTGCCAGCAGCTTGGTAGACAACTCCTACAATGAGCAGTTCTTC
.	15	TRBV4-3	.	TRBJ2-1	CASSQDLSSYNEQFF	TGCGCCAGCAGCCAAGACCTTAGTAGCTACAATGAGCAGTTCTTC
TRBD2	17	TRBV7-2	.	TRBJ2-1	CASSSRPSGSSYNEQFF	TGTGCCAGCAGCTCTAGGCCCAGCGGGAGCTCCTACAATGAGCAGTTCTTC
.	17	TRBV5-1	.	TRBJ2-3	CASRKGYRGRSTDTQYF	TGCGCCAGCAGGAAGGGGTATAGGGGCAGGAGCACAGATACGCAGTATTTT
TRBD1	17	TRBV14	once	TRBJ1-6	CASSHGFRDRHNSPLHF	TGTGCCAGCAGCCATGGATTCCGGGACAGACATAATTCACCCCTCCACTTT
TRBD1	13	TRBV11-2	.	TRBJ1-2	CASSPDRAYGYTF	TGTGCCAGCAGCCCTGACAGGGCCTATGGCTACACCTTC
TRBD1	14	TRBV10-3	.	TRBJ2-7	CAIRPWDSSYEQYF	TGTGCCATCAGGCCGTGGGACAGCTCCTACGAGCAGTACTTC
TRBD1	15	TRBV4-2	.	TRBJ1-5	CASSWIQGAGQPQHF	TGTGCCAGCAGCTGGATACAGGGGGCAGGGCAGCCCCAGCATTTT
.	14	TRBV4-3	.	TRBJ1-5	CASSQDRSNQPQHF	TGCGCCAGCAGCCAAGATCGGAGTAATCAGCCCCAGCATTTT
.	16	TRBV9	.	TRBJ2-1	CASSVGGSSSYNEQFF	TGTGCCAGCAGCGTCGGCGGGTCGAGCTCCTACAATGAGCAGTTCTTC
.	13	TRBV10-3	.	TRBJ2-7	CAIRSQGSYEQYF	TGTGCCATCAGGTCGCAGGGAAGCTACGAGCAGTACTTC
.	14	TRBV28	.	TRBJ1-1	CASSLGQGNTEAFF	TGTGCCAGCAGTCTCGGGCAGGGAAACACTGAAGCTTTCTTT
TRBD2	15	TRBV5-6	.	TRBJ2-7	CASSLGGRGGVEQYF	TGTGCCAGCAGCTTAGGAGGGCGCGGGGGTGTAGAGCAGTACTTC
.	15	TRBV5-6	.	TRBJ2-5	CASSLGQGGQETQYF	TGTGCCAGCAGCTTGGGTCAGGGGGGTCAAGAGACCCAGTACTTC
.	16	TRBV2	.	TRBJ2-3	CASRLDRSYGTDTQYF	TGTGCCAGCAGGCTTGACAGGAGTTACGGCACAGATACGCAGTATTTT
.	15	TRBV4-3	.	TRBJ1-1	CASSQSGLVGGEAFF	TGCGCCAGCAGCCAGTCCGGCCTCGTCGGGGGTGAAGCTTTCTTT
.	12	TRBV7-9	.	TRBJ1-1	CASSLGRVEAFF	TGTGCCAGCAGCTTAGGACGGGTGGAAGCTTTCTTT
TRBD1	14	TRBV2	.	TRBJ1-2	CASSEVQGLGGYTF	TGTGCCAGCAGTGAAGTACAGGGGCTTGGTGGCTACACCTTC
TRBD1	17	TRBV7-2	.	TRBJ1-5	CASSLPGGIRGNQPQHF	TGTGCCAGCAGCTTACCAGGGGGGATTAGAGGCAATCAGCCCCAGCATTTT
TRBD1	17	TRBV7-9	.	TRBJ2-2	CASSHRQGLISTGELFF	TGTGCCAGCAGTCACCGACAGGGCTTGATATCCACCGGGGAGCTGTTTTTT
TRBD1	18	TRBV6-2/TRBV6-3	once	TRBJ1-5	CASSPWTGRGQENQPQHF	TGTGCCAGCAGTCCCTGGACGGGCAGGGGGCAAGAGAATCAGCCCCAGCATTTT
.	15	TRBV27	.	TRBJ1-6	CASSLLAGANSPLHF	TGTGCCAGCAGTTTATTGGCGGGGGCTAATTCACCCCTCCACTTT